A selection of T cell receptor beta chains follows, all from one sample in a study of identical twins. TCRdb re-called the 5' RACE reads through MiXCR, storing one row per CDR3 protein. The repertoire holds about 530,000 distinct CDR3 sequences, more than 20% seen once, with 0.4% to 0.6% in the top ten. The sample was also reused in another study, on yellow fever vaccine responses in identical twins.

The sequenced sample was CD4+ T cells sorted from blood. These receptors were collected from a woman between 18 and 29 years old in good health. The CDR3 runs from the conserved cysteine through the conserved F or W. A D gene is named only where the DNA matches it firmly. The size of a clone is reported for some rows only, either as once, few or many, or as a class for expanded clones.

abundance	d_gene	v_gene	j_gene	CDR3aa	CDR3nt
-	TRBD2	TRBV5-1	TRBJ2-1	CASQGLAGRSSYNEQFF	TGCGCCAGCCAGGGGCTAGCGGGGAGGAGCTCCTACAATGAGCAGTTCTTC
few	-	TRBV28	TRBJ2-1	CASRYRGTYNEQFF	TGTGCCAGCAGATACCGAGGGACCTACAATGAGCAGTTCTTC
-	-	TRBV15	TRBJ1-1	CATSREGGMRNTEAFF	TGTGCCACCAGCAGAGAGGGGGGGATGAGGAACACTGAAGCTTTCTTT
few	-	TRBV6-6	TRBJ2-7	CAISDPPAYEQYF	TGTGCCATCTCGGACCCACCGGCCTACGAGCAGTACTTC
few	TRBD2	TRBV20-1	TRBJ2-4	CSARDWGVSGSFGKNIQYF	TGCAGTGCTAGAGATTGGGGGGTTAGCGGGAGTTTCGGCAAAAACATTCAGTACTTC
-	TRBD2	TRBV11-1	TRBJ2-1	CASSLNPGLAGTPYNEQFF	TGTGCCAGCAGCCTAAACCCGGGACTAGCGGGAACCCCCTACAATGAGCAGTTCTTC
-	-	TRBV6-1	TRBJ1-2	CAITRGLNYGYTF	TGTGCCATCACAAGGGGGTTGAACTATGGCTACACCTTC
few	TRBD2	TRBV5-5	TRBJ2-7	CASSLGRTRTYEQYF	TGTGCCAGCAGCTTGGGTCGGACTAGGACCTACGAGCAGTACTTC
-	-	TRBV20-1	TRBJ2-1	CTPGGSEQFF	TGCACCCCCGGAGGGAGTGAGCAGTTCTTC
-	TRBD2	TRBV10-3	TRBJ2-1	CAISSSTSAERSSYNEQFF	TGTGCCATCAGTTCGTCGACTAGCGCCGAAAGGAGCTCCTACAATGAGCAGTTCTTC
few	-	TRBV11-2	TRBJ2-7	CASSLVAGGGGIYEQYF	TGTGCCAGCAGCTTAGTTGCGGGCGGAGGAGGGATCTACGAGCAGTACTTC
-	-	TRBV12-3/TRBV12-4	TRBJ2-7	CASSLLEAYEQYF	TGTGCCAGCAGCCTCCTGGAGGCCTACGAGCAGTACTTC
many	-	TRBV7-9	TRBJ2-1	CASSLPRDQPYNEQFF	TGTGCCAGCAGCTTACCGAGGGACCAACCCTACAATGAGCAGTTCTTC
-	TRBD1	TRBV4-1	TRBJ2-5	CASSQDGRGETQYF	TGCGCCAGCAGCCAAGACGGCAGGGGGGAGACCCAGTACTTC
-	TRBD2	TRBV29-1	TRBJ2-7	CSVPVLAGGPYEQYF	TGCAGCGTGCCTGTGCTAGCGGGAGGGCCTTACGAGCAGTACTTC
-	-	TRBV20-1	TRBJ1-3	CSARDLRGASYTIYF	TGCAGTGCTAGGGACCTCCGCGGGGCATCATACACCATATATTTT
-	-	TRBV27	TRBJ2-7	CASSLSSIPSSYEQYF	TGTGCCAGCAGTTTATCAAGTATTCCAAGCTCCTACGAGCAGTACTTC
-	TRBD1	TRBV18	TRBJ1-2	CASSLEQGEGYTF	TGTGCCAGCTCGCTGGAACAGGGGGAAGGCTACACCTTC
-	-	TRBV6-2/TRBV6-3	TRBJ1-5	CASSFRLGNSNQPQHF	TGTGCCAGCAGTTTCCGACTCGGGAATAGCAATCAGCCCCAGCATTTT
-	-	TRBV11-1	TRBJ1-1	CASSLGAGGEAFF	TGTGCCAGCAGCTTAGGGGCAGGAGGCGAAGCTTTCTTT
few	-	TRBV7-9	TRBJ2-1	CASSLATTNNEQFF	TGTGCCAGCAGCTTAGCGACGACAAACAATGAGCAGTTCTTC
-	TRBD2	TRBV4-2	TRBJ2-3	CASSQDLRGGARDTQYF	TGTGCCAGCAGCCAAGATCTCCGCGGGGGGGCCAGAGATACGCAGTATTTT
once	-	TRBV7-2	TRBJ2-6	CASSAGFSGANVLTF	TGTGCCAGCAGCGCGGGGTTCTCTGGGGCCAACGTCCTGACTTTC
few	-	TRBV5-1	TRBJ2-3	CASSARNRDTQYF	TGCGCCAGCAGCGCCCGTAATCGGGATACGCAGTATTTT
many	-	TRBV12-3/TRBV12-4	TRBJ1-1	CASSRPPSGEAFF	TGTGCCAGCAGCCGACCCCCGTCGGGTGAAGCTTTCTTT
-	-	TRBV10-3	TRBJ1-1	CAISVRDRPWGSEAFF	TGTGCCATCAGCGTGAGGGACCGCCCCTGGGGCAGTGAAGCTTTCTTT
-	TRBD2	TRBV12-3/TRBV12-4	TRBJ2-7	CASSFAGGGEQYF	TGTGCCAGCAGTTTTGCGGGAGGCGGCGAGCAGTACTTC
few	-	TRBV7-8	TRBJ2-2	CASSLAAHTGELFF	TGTGCCAGCAGCTTAGCAGCCCACACCGGGGAGCTGTTTTTT
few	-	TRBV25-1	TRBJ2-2	CASKESGELFF	TGTGCCAGCAAAGAATCCGGGGAGCTGTTTTTT
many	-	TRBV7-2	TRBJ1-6	CASSPQQGLGSPLHF	TGTGCCAGCAGCCCCCAACAGGGACTTGGGTCACCCCTCCACTTT
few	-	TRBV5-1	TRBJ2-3	CASSLVAGAHTDTQYF	TGCGCCAGCAGCTTGGTGGCGGGGGCCCACACAGATACGCAGTATTTT
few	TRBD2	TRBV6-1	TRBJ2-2	CASRGLAGGANTGELFF	TGTGCCAGCCGAGGACTAGCGGGAGGCGCGAACACCGGGGAGCTGTTTTTT
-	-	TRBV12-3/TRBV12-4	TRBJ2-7	CASSKTGSYEQYF	TGTGCCAGCAGCAAAACAGGGAGCTACGAGCAGTACTTC
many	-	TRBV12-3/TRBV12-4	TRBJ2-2	CASSLTQGFAGELFF	TGTGCCAGCAGTTTAACTCAGGGTTTTGCCGGGGAGCTGTTTTTT
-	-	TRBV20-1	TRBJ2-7	CSARDLAVSYEQYF	TGCAGTGCTAGAGATCTCGCTGTCTCGTACGAGCAGTACTTC
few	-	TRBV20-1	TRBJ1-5	CSAARDINQPQHF	TGCAGTGCTGCCCGGGACATCAATCAGCCCCAGCATTTT
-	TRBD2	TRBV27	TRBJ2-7	CASSLSGLAGSSYEQYF	TGTGCCAGCAGTTTATCGGGACTAGCGGGAAGCTCCTACGAGCAGTACTTC
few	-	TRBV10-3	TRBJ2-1	CAISVRDSTYNEQFF	TGTGCCATCAGTGTCCGGGACTCCACCTACAATGAGCAGTTCTTC
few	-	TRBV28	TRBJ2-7	CASSRASPPYEQYF	TGTGCCAGCAGCCGGGCTTCGCCCCCTTACGAGCAGTACTTC
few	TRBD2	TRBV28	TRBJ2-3	CASSSPGTSGRLTDTQYF	TGTGCCAGCAGTTCCCCGGGGACTAGCGGGAGGCTTACAGATACGCAGTATTTT
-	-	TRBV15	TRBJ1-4	CATSRDLGVNEKLFF	TGTGCCACCAGCAGAGATTTGGGGGTTAATGAAAAACTGTTTTTT
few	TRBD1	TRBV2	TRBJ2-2	CASRPGTGSGELFF	TGTGCCAGCAGACCCGGGACAGGGTCCGGGGAGCTGTTTTTT
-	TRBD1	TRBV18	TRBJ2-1	CASSGPGQTYNEQFF	TGTGCCAGCTCGGGCCCGGGACAGACTTACAATGAGCAGTTCTTC
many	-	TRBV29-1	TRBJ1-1	CSTKAGVRAEAFF	TGCAGCACCAAGGCGGGGGTCCGGGCTGAAGCTTTCTTT
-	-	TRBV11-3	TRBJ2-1	CASSATGDIANEQFF	TGTGCCAGCAGCGCGACGGGAGATATTGCCAATGAGCAGTTCTTC
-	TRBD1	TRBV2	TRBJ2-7	CASSVQGGRYEQYF	TGTGCCAGCAGTGTACAGGGGGGTCGATACGAGCAGTACTTC
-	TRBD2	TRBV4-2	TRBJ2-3	CASSHAGTSGTDTQYF	TGTGCCAGCAGCCACGCCGGGACTAGCGGGACAGATACGCAGTATTTT
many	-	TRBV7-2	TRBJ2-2	CASSLGSRANTGELFF	TGTGCCAGCAGCTTAGGATCCAGGGCGAACACCGGGGAGCTGTTTTTT
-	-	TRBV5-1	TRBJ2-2	CASSLDSGSGELFF	TGCGCCAGCAGCTTGGATTCAGGGTCCGGGGAGCTGTTTTTT
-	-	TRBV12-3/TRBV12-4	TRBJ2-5	CASSPAQSGTQYF	TGTGCCAGCAGTCCTGCCCAGTCGGGGACCCAGTACTTC